These 13 T cell receptor beta chains originate from one sample sequenced in a study of blood T cell repertoires in COVID-19. TCRdb keeps only in-frame clones here, not all; method: immunoSEQ multiplex PCR. The profile shows 200,000 to 250,000 clones, 88% of them singletons. Sequenced material: peripheral blood. The origin of the receptors is a woman aged 55-75 years with acute or convalescent COVID-19.

The gene calls are TRBV5-6 and TRBJ1-2; maybe TRBD1 (6 bases). CDR3 length equals 13 residues. V was trimmed by 4 bases and J by 4 bases, leaving 11 bases between them. The germline gives CDR1 SGHDT, CDR2 YYEEEE. CDR3 protein: CASSKDRGYGYTF. As DNA, the CDR3 is TGTGCCAGCAGCAAGGACAGAGGCTATGGCTACACCTTC. The full variable domain, completed using reference TRBV5-6 and TRBJ1-2, is DAGVTQSPTHLIKTRGQQVTLRCSPKSGHDTVSWYQQALGQGPQFIFQYYEEEERQRGNFPDRFSGHQFPNYSSELNVNALLLGDSALYLCASSKDRGYGYTFGSGTRLTVV.

The count of this clone is one. The chain joins TRBV5-1 to TRBJ2-1; 9 nucleotides align to TRBD2. There are 15 residues in the CDR3. Germline V gives CDR1 SGHRS, CDR2 YFSETQ. V lost 4 bases and J lost 4; bases outside the gene matches: 6. The CDR3 DNA reads as TGCGCCAGCAGCCCGACTAGCGGCCTTTACAATGAGCAGTTCTTC. Amino acid sequence: CASSPTSGLYNEQFF.

The rearrangement joins TRBV12-3 or TRBV12-4 to TRBJ2-1; 7 bases map to TRBD1. Trimming at V came to 3 bases and at J to 9 bases, leaving 5 bases not matched to a gene. This CDR3 is 13 amino acids long. CDR3 sequence reads: CASSLGDRGEQFF. DNA for the CDR3: TGTGCCAGCAGTTTGGGGGACAGAGGTGAGCAGTTCTTC.

The rearrangement joins TRBV24-1 to TRBJ2-3, with TRBD1 as a possible D gene (6 bases). This CDR3 spans 16 amino acids. V gave up 1 base and J gave up 3 bases, with 13 bases separating them. In germline, CDR1 is KGHDR, CDR2 SFDVKD. CDR3 sequence: CATSDLGRGMTDTQYF. As DNA, the CDR3 is TGTGCCACCAGTGATTTAGGTAGGGGGATGACAGATACGCAGTATTTT.

The chain joins TRBV5-6 to TRBJ1-1; D possibly corresponds to TRBD1 (5 bases). The CDR3 totals 13 residues. The V and J ends lost 4 bases and 1 base respectively, with 8 bases between them. CDR1 is SGHDT, CDR2 YYEEEE, per germline. CDR3 loop: CASSLRGNTEAFF. The CDR3 nucleotides are TGTGCCAGCAGCCTAAGGGGGAACACTGAAGCTTTCTTT.

The chain combines TRBV11-3 with TRBJ1-5; TRBD1 matches at 10 bases. Germline-derived CDR1 and CDR2 are SGHNT and YENEEA. The V gene end was trimmed by 5 bases and the J gene end by 2 bases; junction bases not matched to a gene: 12. The CDR3 loop spans 18 amino acids. In nucleotides, the CDR3 is TGTGCCAGCAGCCCCAGGGACAGGGGATGGGACGGCAATCAGCCCCAGCATTTT. This sequence encodes CASSPRDRGWDGNQPQHF.

The chain uses TRBV30 and TRBJ2-7, with TRBD1 identical over 10 bases. CDR1 is GTSNPN, CDR2 SVGIG, per germline (reference sequence). The ends lost 0 bases at V and 6 bases at J; junction bases unmatched: 5. The CDR3 has 14 residues. The CDR3 sequence is CAWSVGTGASEQYF. The CDR3 DNA reads TGTGCCTGGAGTGTCGGGACAGGGGCATCCGAGCAGTACTTC. The entire variable domain, with the rest obtained from reference TRBV30 and TRBJ2-7, is as follows: SQTIHQWPATLVQPVGSPLSLECTVEGTSNPNLYWYRQAAGRGLQLLFYSVGIGQISSEVPQNLSASRPQDRQFILSSKKLLLSDSGFYLCAWSVGTGASEQYFGPGTRLTVT.

This clone came up once. The J gene is TRBJ2-6, the V gene TRBV25-1; D unresolved. Germline loops: CDR1 MGHDK, CDR2 SYGVNS. V was trimmed by 0 bases and J by 0 bases, leaving 9 bases between them. The CDR3 extends over 17 amino acids. This CDR3 reads CASSEYRISSGANVLTF. In nucleotides, the CDR3 is TGTGCCAGCAGTGAATACAGGATAAGCTCTGGGGCCAACGTCCTGACTTTC.

J is TRBJ1-6 and V is TRBV6-2 or TRBV6-3; possible D gene TRBD1, 5 bases. V lost 2 bases to trimming and J lost 10 bases, with 12 bases between them. The CDR3 runs to 14 residues. Germline V lookup: CDR1 MNHEY, CDR2 SVGEGT. CDR3 coding DNA: TGTGCCAGCAGTTACCAGGGCTCGAACTCACCCCTCCACTTT. Translating it yields CASSYQGSNSPLHF.

This clone was observed a handful of times. The J gene is TRBJ2-7, the V gene TRBV29-1; a weak D match, TRBD2 (6 bases). Germline assignment: CDR1 SQVTM and CDR2 ANQGSEA. The CDR3 has 15 residues. V lost 7 bases and J 4 bases, leaving 23 bases between the germline ends. The CDR3 region is CSAASTGGMRYEQYF. The CDR3 DNA reads TGCAGCGCCGCTTCGACGGGCGGGATGAGGTACGAGCAGTACTTC.

The V and J genes are TRBV7-9 and TRBJ2-7, with D perhaps TRBD2 (5 bases). The germline V and J ends were trimmed by 5 bases and 6 bases, with 11 bases remaining between them. There are 12 residues in the CDR3. Germline lookup yields CDR1 SEHNR and CDR2 FQNEAQ (reference sequence). This CDR3 reads CASSPEGLEQYF. The CDR3 DNA follows: TGTGCCAGCAGCCCAGAGGGTCTCGAGCAGTACTTC.

This clone is a singleton in its sample. This rearrangement joins TRBV12-5 to TRBJ2-7, with 11 bases aligning to TRBD1. Germline CDR1 LGHNT, CDR2 FRNRAP. The CDR3 has 14 amino acids. V lost 6 bases, J lost 3 bases, and 4 bases stayed unmatched. CDR3 protein: CASGSGQGVYEQYF. Written as DNA, the CDR3 is TGTGCTAGTGGATCGGGACAGGGGGTCTACGAGCAGTACTTC.

The V call is TRBV7-9, the J call TRBJ2-6; 8 bases align to TRBD1. The CDR3 has 16 residues. V lost 3 bases and J lost 3; bases outside the gene matches: 4. Germline values: CDR1 SEHNR, CDR2 FQNEAQ (reference sequence). The CDR3 DNA sequence: TGTGCCAGCAGCTTGGACAGGGCAAATGGGGCCAACGTCCTGACTTTC. It encodes CASSLDRANGANVLTF.